The T cell receptor beta chain described here comes from a study of CD8+ T cells in alopecia areata. In each case, RNA was isolated and then reverse transcribed into cDNA as the sequencing template. Assay: immunoSEQ multiplex PCR; the TCRdb copy retains only in-frame clones and omits some. The repertoire holds approximately 210,000 clones, with less than 50% as singletons. Treatment defined: oral pan-JAK inhibitor, 5-10 mg twice daily. A few counts support this clone. The CDR3 covers 13 residues. V lost 2 bases, J lost 5 bases, and 12 bases lay in between. CDR1 SQVTM and CDR2 ANQGSEA come from the germline V gene.

The J gene is TRBJ2-5, the V gene TRBV29-1; perhaps TRBD2 as D (6 bases). The sequenced sample was CD4+ T cells sorted from blood, obtained around week 37, from a patient treated with tofacitinib. This sequence originates from a human donor with alopecia areata. The CDR3, as DNA: TGCAGCGTTGAAACCGGGGGACGTGAGACCCAGTACTTC. Amino acid sequence: CSVETGGRETQYF.